This T cell receptor (beta chain) originates from a study of blood T cell repertoires in COVID-19. Overall study context: Whether acute or convalescent, the COVID-19 samples came from the United States, Italy and Spain. Sample material is recorded as cDNA or gDNA derived from T cells, B-cell-depleted T cells, or PBMCs.

Profiling relied on immunoSEQ multiplex PCR, and the TCRdb table lists in-frame clones only, not all of them. The sample contains roughly 200,000 clones, more than 80% of which appear only once. The CDR3 covers 15 residues. Germline trimming cut 6 bases from V and 8 bases from J; bases unmatched to any gene: 9. Germline assignment: CDR1 WSHSY and CDR2 SAAADI. Donors were grouped by their self-reported clinical history. The sample comprised PBMCs or T cells enriched from blood (not recorded which). This chain uses TRBV10-2 with TRBJ2-1; 11 bases fit TRBD2. This TCR was recovered from a man aged 35-49 years who had recovered from COVID-19. The CDR3 protein is CASRFGSGGVYEQFF. CDR3 nucleotides: TGCGCCAGCAGGTTCGGTAGCGGGGGGGTCTATGAGCAGTTCTTC.